These T cell receptor beta chains were read from a single sample in a study of Ad26.COV2.S vaccination and SARS-CoV-2 variants. Data came from immunoSEQ multiplex PCR; TCRdb stores just in-frame clones and leaves some out. The data contain 350,000 to 450,000 clones, about 92% of them singletons. The material was peripheral blood, obtained after recovery from COVID-19. The receptors here all came from a human donor who had recovered from COVID-19. Each CDR3 is given with its conserved first and last residue. D genes are given only for firm matches. Where a row states a size, it is once, few, many or the class of an expanded clone; other rows omit it.

j_gene,v_gene,d_gene,abundance,CDR3nt,CDR3aa
TRBJ2-3,TRBV27,-,-,TGTGCCAGCAGTTTGGGGGGCCCAGATACGCAGTATTTT,CASSLGGPDTQYF
TRBJ2-7,TRBV7-8,TRBD2,-,TGTGCCAGCAGCCCCAGACTAGCGGGGGACGAGCAGTACTTC,CASSPRLAGDEQYF
TRBJ2-1,TRBV12-3/TRBV12-4,TRBD1,-,TGTGCCAGCAGTTTAAGGACAGGGGATGAGCAGTTCTTC,CASSLRTGDEQFF
TRBJ1-4,TRBV5-1,-,-,TGCGCCAGCAGCTATCGGATTAGTGGGAGTACTGGTGAAAAACTGTTTTTT,CASSYRISGSTGEKLFF
TRBJ1-1,TRBV9,-,-,TGTGCCAGCACACCCATGAACACTGAAGCTTTCTTT,CASTPMNTEAFF
TRBJ1-4,TRBV11-2,TRBD1,-,TGTGCCAGCAGCTTCAGGGGGTGGGGCGAAAAACTGTTTTTT,CASSFRGWGEKLFF
TRBJ2-2,TRBV10-1,-,few,TGCGCCAGCAGTCAGACACGCGCGAACACCGGGGAGCTGTTTTTT,CASSQTRANTGELFF
TRBJ1-6,TRBV23-1,TRBD1,-,TGCGCCAGCAGTTACGACAGGGTGTCTCCACCCCTCCACTTT,CASSYDRVSPPLHF
TRBJ2-1,TRBV7-9,TRBD1,-,TGTGCCAGCAGCCCGGGACAGGGGTTTTCCTACAATGAGCAGTTCTTC,CASSPGQGFSYNEQFF
TRBJ2-2,TRBV18,-,once,TGTGCCAGCTCTGTCGTGAACACCGGGGAGCTGTTTTTT,CASSVVNTGELFF
TRBJ2-7,TRBV5-6,-,once,TGTGCCAGCAGCCAAATTGGACTGGACCCTTACGAGCAGTACTTC,CASSQIGLDPYEQYF
TRBJ1-6,TRBV2,TRBD1,-,TGTGCCAGCAAAGCGGGACAGAATAATTCACCCCTCCACTTT,CASKAGQNNSPLHF
TRBJ2-7,TRBV29-1,-,-,TGCAGCGGGGGAGAGGGCAGCTCCTACGAGCAGTACTTC,CSGGEGSSYEQYF
TRBJ1-1,TRBV11-3,-,-,TGTGCCAGCAGTCAATTCCCCGGGGCGAACACTGAAGCTTTCTTT,CASSQFPGANTEAFF
TRBJ2-1,TRBV6-2/TRBV6-3,-,-,TGTGCCAGCAGTTACCCTCGGGGGTTTTTGTACAATGAGCAGTTCTTC,CASSYPRGFLYNEQFF
TRBJ2-3,TRBV6-5,-,-,TGTGCCAGCAGTTACGGGGGGTCAGATACGCAGTATTTT,CASSYGGSDTQYF
TRBJ2-2,TRBV9,TRBD1,-,TGTGCCAGCAGCGTAGGACAGGGCGCAACCGGGGAGCTGTTTTTT,CASSVGQGATGELFF
TRBJ1-1,TRBV10-1,-,-,TGCGCCAGCAGTGAGTCGGGTCAGAACACTGAAGCTTTCTTT,CASSESGQNTEAFF
TRBJ1-2,TRBV19,-,-,TGTGCCAGTAGTATAGCGACCGGTGGCTATGGCTACACCTTC,CASSIATGGYGYTF
TRBJ2-2,TRBV27,-,once,TGTGCCAGCAGTTTCGGGGGGCGTAACGCCGGGGAGCTGTTTTTT,CASSFGGRNAGELFF
TRBJ1-3,TRBV7-9,TRBD1,-,TGTGCCAGCAGCGCGGGACAGCCTGGAAACACCATATATTTT,CASSAGQPGNTIYF
TRBJ1-2,TRBV5-1,-,-,TGCGCCAGCAGCTTGGACGGATCGGGGCAGCGAGGCTACACCTTC,CASSLDGSGQRGYTF
TRBJ1-1,TRBV13,TRBD1,-,TGTGCCAGCAGCTTCCGGACAGGGACGGGGGACACTGAAGCTTTCTTT,CASSFRTGTGDTEAFF
TRBJ2-5,TRBV9,TRBD1,-,TGTGCCAGCAGCGTAGGCAGCGGACAGGGAGGGACCCAGTACTTC,CASSVGSGQGGTQYF
TRBJ1-5,TRBV7-9,-,-,TGTGCCAGCAGCTTAGCCGGCAGGGTTCAGCCCCAGCATTTT,CASSLAGRVQPQHF
TRBJ2-5,TRBV18,-,-,TGTGCCAGCTCACGAGGGGAACGTGAGACCCAGTACTTC,CASSRGERETQYF
TRBJ1-1,TRBV5-1,TRBD1,few,TGCGCCAGCAGCCCGGGGACAGCTAACACTGAAGCTTTCTTT,CASSPGTANTEAFF
TRBJ1-3,TRBV6-5,-,-,TGTGCCAGCAGTTACTCGACGGGGCCTGGAAACACCATATATTTT,CASSYSTGPGNTIYF
TRBJ1-1,TRBV3-1/TRBV3-2,-,once,TGTGCCAGCAGCCAATTGAACACTGAAGCTTTCTTT,CASSQLNTEAFF
TRBJ1-1,TRBV5-5,-,once,TGTGCCAGCAGCTTGGTTCTTTGGGGGGCGGGCACTGAAGCTTTCTTT,CASSLVLWGAGTEAFF
TRBJ1-3,TRBV7-2,-,-,TGTGCCAGCAGCTTCGGAACTAGGCCCCTCTCTGGAAACACCATATATTTT,CASSFGTRPLSGNTIYF
TRBJ2-7,TRBV11-2,-,-,TGTGCCAGCAGCCCCGGGTCGAGGGTCTACGAGCAGTACTTC,CASSPGSRVYEQYF
TRBJ2-7,TRBV13,-,-,TGTGCCAGCAGCCTTCCGGAAGGTGCACACGAGCAGTACTTC,CASSLPEGAHEQYF
TRBJ2-5,TRBV5-4,-,-,TGTGCCAGCAGCTTGGGAGGGATAAAGAAGGAGACCCAGTACTTC,CASSLGGIKKETQYF
TRBJ2-7,TRBV5-5,-,-,TGTGCCAGCAGCGGGGGTCTGGTGAGCTACGAGCAGTACTTC,CASSGGLVSYEQYF
TRBJ1-2,TRBV9,-,once,TGTGCCAGCAGCGTAAAGGACCGTCCTAACTATGGCTACACCTTC,CASSVKDRPNYGYTF
TRBJ1-6,TRBV19,-,-,TGTGCCAGTACTACCGGCGGCTCACCCCTCCACTTT,CASTTGGSPLHF
TRBJ2-3,TRBV5-1,-,-,TGCGCCAGCAGCTTGGAGTCCATGAAGGCAGATACGCAGTATTTT,CASSLESMKADTQYF
TRBJ1-1,TRBV11-2,-,-,TGTGCCAGCAGCGGGGGGTCCTCGGCCGAAGCTTTCTTT,CASSGGSSAEAFF
TRBJ1-2,TRBV6-5,-,few,TGTGCCAGCACCACGGGGCTGGACTATGGCTACACCTTC,CASTTGLDYGYTF
TRBJ2-7,TRBV27,-,-,TGTGCCAGCAGTACAAGGGACGGAAGCTCCTACGAGCAGTACTTC,CASSTRDGSSYEQYF